Below are 9 T cell receptor beta chains sequenced from a single sample in a study of blood T cell repertoires in COVID-19. TCRdb's copy holds only in-frame clones and misses some; the assay was immunoSEQ multiplex PCR. This sample has about 200,000 clones, with more than 75% found just once. Sequenced input: peripheral blood. All receptors derive from a woman between 40 and 55 years old with acute or convalescent COVID-19.

The chain employs TRBV11-2 and TRBJ2-1; 9 bases fit TRBD2. With V trimmed by 5 bases and J by 5 bases, 16 bases remained unmatched. Germline V CDR1 and CDR2: SGHAT, FQNNGV. This CDR3 contains 18 residues. The CDR3 is CASSTPRRASGIHNEQFF. The CDR3 nucleotides are TGTGCCAGCAGCACCCCGCGTAGGGCTAGCGGGATTCACAATGAGCAGTTCTTC.

This clone was seen only once. The chain couples TRBV6-5 to TRBJ2-7, with 11 bases that match TRBD1. This CDR3 is 13 amino acids long. The V gene end was trimmed by 6 bases and the J gene end by 6 bases; junction bases not matched to a gene: 4. CDR1 and CDR2 from the germline V gene are MNHEY and SVGAGI. The CDR3 sequence is CASRPGTGGEQYF. The CDR3 coding sequence is TGTGCCAGCAGACCCGGGACAGGGGGCGAGCAGTACTTC.

V usage is TRBV15 and J usage is TRBJ2-1; 11 bases match TRBD2. Germline CDR1 and CDR2: LNHNV and YYDKDF (reference sequence). This CDR3 has 16 residues. Trimming removed 9 bases from V and 0 bases from J; junction bases left unmatched: 7. This CDR3 reads CATGTSGSSSYNEQFF. The DNA of the CDR3 is TGTGCCACTGGGACTAGCGGATCCAGCTCCTACAATGAGCAGTTCTTC.

This clone was picked up a small number of times. The rearrangement links TRBV30 to TRBJ1-2, with D perhaps matching TRBD1 (6 bases). Germline V gene lookup returns CDR1 GTSNPN and CDR2 SVGIG (reference sequence). The CDR3 covers 13 residues. Trimming took 4 bases from V and 2 from J, leaving 11 bases between them. CDR3 amino acids: CAWNGQPNYGYTF. In DNA form, the CDR3 reads TGTGCCTGGAACGGACAGCCCAACTATGGCTACACCTTC. Using reference TRBV30 and TRBJ1-2 for the parts outside the CDR3, the full variable domain is SQTIHQWPATLVQPVGSPLSLECTVEGTSNPNLYWYRQAAGRGLQLLFYSVGIGQISSEVPQNLSASRPQDRQFILSSKKLLLSDSGFYLCAWNGQPNYGYTFGSGTRLTVV.

The rearrangement uses TRBV28 and TRBJ1-4, with 9 bases lining up with TRBD1. CDR1 and CDR2 (germline): MDHEN, SYDVKM. Trimming cost V 6 bases and J 8 bases; bases outside gene matches: 7. The CDR3 totals 14 residues. Here the CDR3 DNA reads TGTGCCAGCAGATCACAGGGGGCAAACGAAAAACTGTTTTTT. Translated: CASRSQGANEKLFF.

The CDR3 DNA reads as TGTGCCAGCAGTTGGACAGGGGGCAACGAGCAGTACTTC. Its protein product is CASSWTGGNEQYF. The J gene is TRBJ2-7, the V gene TRBV27; TRBD1 aligns across 11 bases. This CDR3 has 13 residues. Per the germline V gene, CDR1 is MNHEY and CDR2 is SMNVEV (reference sequence). The V gene end was trimmed by 4 bases and the J gene end by 5 bases; junction bases not matched to a gene: 1.

This chain links TRBV18 with TRBJ2-7; 8 bases agree with TRBD2. V shed 3 bases, J shed 1 base, and the junction held 2 bases outside the gene matches. This CDR3 is 14 amino acids long. Per the germline V gene, CDR1 is KGHSH and CDR2 is LQKENI. The CDR3 DNA sequence: TGTGCCAGCTCACCGACTAGCGAATCCTACGAGCAGTACTTC. It specifies CASSPTSESYEQYF.

The chain has TRBV19 and TRBJ2-3; 9 bases fit TRBD2. CDR1 LNHDA and CDR2 SQIVND come from the germline V gene (reference sequence). V shed 5 bases, J shed 4 bases, and the junction held 10 bases outside the gene matches. The CDR3 sequence is 16 residues long. CDR3 sequence: CASSDSQRGAPDTQYF. For the CDR3, the DNA is TGTGCCAGTAGTGATTCGCAGCGGGGGGCCCCAGATACGCAGTATTTT.

In its sample, this clone was seen once. The rearrangement links TRBV9 to TRBJ2-5; 13 nucleotides line up with TRBD2. Germline lookup yields CDR1 SGDLS and CDR2 YYNGEE. The CDR3 is 16 amino acids. After removal of 0 bases from V and 8 bases from J, the junction contained 7 bases not matched to a gene. The CDR3 loop is CASSVAFGLAGDTQYF. CDR3 coding DNA: TGTGCCAGCAGCGTAGCTTTCGGACTAGCGGGAGACACCCAGTACTTC. The full variable domain, its missing parts supplied by reference TRBV9 and TRBJ2-5, is DSGVTQTPKHLITATGQRVTLRCSPRSGDLSVYWYQQSLDQGLQFLIQYYNGEERAKGNILERFSAQQFPDLHSELNLSSLELGDSALYFCASSVAFGLAGDTQYFGPGTRLLVL.